This paragraph covers one TCR beta chain sequence. This clone has only a few counts. This receptor's antigen is unknown. As a mouse receptor, it takes its gene names and germline sequences from the mouse. The read terminates 4 residues ahead of where the CDR3 ends, so the germline J gene completes it. Other DNA sequences within the sample encode an identical CDR3. Inclusive of the bounding cysteine and phenylalanine, the CDR3 is 14 residues long. Only the CDR3 bases that were read are kept: 30 of them, in frame from base 1. V has 4 bases trimmed and J has 2 bases trimmed; junction bases matching no gene number 3. Taken from the germline V gene, the CDR1 and CDR2 loops are NNHDY and SYVADS. This specimen comes from a study of CD8+ T cells in alopecia areata (dated by TCRdb to 2016 to 2019). Notes on the research overall: Female C3H/HeJ recipients, roughly 6-11 weeks old, were grafted with skin from C3H/HeJ donors with spontaneous alopecia (about 6-13 months old). TCRbeta CDR3 regions were amplified by immunoSEQ multiplex PCR using 35 Vbeta forward and 13 Jbeta reverse primers. Human TCRbeta sequencing covered scalp tissue and sorted CD4+ and CD8+ peripheral blood T cells from patchy and totalis/universalis alopecia areata patients and healthy controls. RNA came from the PAXgene miRNA kit for fixed scalp, the miRNeasy kit for PBMCs, and the RNeasy kit for mouse skin. Scalp clonality was compared among normal scalp (n=4), patchy alopecia areata scalp (n=8), and alopecia totalis/universalis scalp (n=8). High-throughput TCRbeta sequencing was used to examine T cell clonal expansion in alopecia areata in both the C3H/HeJ mouse model and human patients.

General study outcomes and caveats: TCR sequences shared between patients were less clear than in mice, possibly partly because of HLA diversity in the patient population. Compared with normal scalp, lesional scalp, particularly in alopecia totalis/universalis, had higher clonality and more expanded CD8+ clones, which suggests antigenic drive. Unlike mouse skin, where gammadelta T cells dominate, normal human skin contains resident alphabeta T cells that get sequenced too, which complicates analysis of the scalp TCR repertoire.

Libraries were prepared through the immunoSEQ multiplex PCR assay. RNA was extracted from all samples and reverse transcribed into cDNA, which served as template for TCR sequencing. First-strand cDNA was synthesized using SuperScript III with a 2:1 mix of oligo-dT and random hexamers. A synthetic immune receptor repertoire was used to gauge amplification bias, and whatever bias remained was removed computationally. Libraries were sequenced on Illumina HiSeq using 60 bp reads that covered the CDR3 and were read from J toward V. The source study handled its data this way. Raw reads were preprocessed to remove errors, and CDR3 was defined according to IMGT conventions as the region from the conserved cysteine to phenylalanine. Clonality was calculated as 1 minus Shannon entropy normalized by log2 of the number of productive unique TCRs. Scalp TCRbeta sequences were cross-referenced with sorted blood CD4 and CD8 repertoires so that the CD4 or CD8 identity of scalp clones could be inferred. In TCRdb, the immuneACCESS table is reduced to in-frame sequences with V and J assigned. These tables do not hold every clone; where another copy was compared, an unresolved V gene accounts for under half, and the others remain unexplained. D and trimming come from the DNA, and the V and J calls and clone size come from that table. The table records about 270,000 clones for this sample, and not one of them appears only once. More than 0.95% of the sample comes from the top ten.

Cells from mouse cutaneous lymph nodes were pooled, stained for CD4, CD8alpha, NKG2D, NKG2ACE and other markers, and then sorted on a BD Influx. Input material: CD4+ T cells sorted from a lymph node. The TCR originated in a C3H/HeJ mouse with alopecia areata. The MHC haplotype for this mouse line is H2-k. The rearrangement joined TRBV13-3 to TRBJ2-5; 8 junctional bases match TRBD1. The CDR3 bases that were read are TGTGCCAGCAGTCTGGACAGGGTCCAAGAC. Its translation is CASSLDRVQD. In full, the CDR3 is CASSLDRVQDTQYF.